This entry is about one TCR beta chain. At the DNA level, this CDR3 is encoded by other sequences in the same sample as well. This specimen comes from a study of OX40 agonist ivuxolimab in advanced cancers. Sequenced by immunoSEQ multiplex PCR; TCRdb stores in-frame clones only, minus some. The sample contains tens of thousands of clones, 89% of which appear only once. The investigators sampled blood at baseline, at cycle 4 day 1, and at cycle 7 day 1. V was trimmed by 0 bases and J by 4 bases, leaving 4 bases between them. The CDR3 is made up of 13 amino acids. Germline CDR1 reads SGHAT; CDR2 reads FQNNGV.

The genes are TRBV11-2 and TRBJ1-5; D call uncertain. This receptor was obtained from an adult with an advanced solid tumor such as melanoma, head and neck, liver or kidney cancer. Material: CD4+ or CD8+ T cells sorted from blood, obtained in a trial of the OX40 agonist ivuxolimab. CDR3 region: CASSLDRNQPQHF. The CDR3 nucleotides read TGTGCCAGCAGCTTAGACAGAAATCAGCCCCAGCATTTT.